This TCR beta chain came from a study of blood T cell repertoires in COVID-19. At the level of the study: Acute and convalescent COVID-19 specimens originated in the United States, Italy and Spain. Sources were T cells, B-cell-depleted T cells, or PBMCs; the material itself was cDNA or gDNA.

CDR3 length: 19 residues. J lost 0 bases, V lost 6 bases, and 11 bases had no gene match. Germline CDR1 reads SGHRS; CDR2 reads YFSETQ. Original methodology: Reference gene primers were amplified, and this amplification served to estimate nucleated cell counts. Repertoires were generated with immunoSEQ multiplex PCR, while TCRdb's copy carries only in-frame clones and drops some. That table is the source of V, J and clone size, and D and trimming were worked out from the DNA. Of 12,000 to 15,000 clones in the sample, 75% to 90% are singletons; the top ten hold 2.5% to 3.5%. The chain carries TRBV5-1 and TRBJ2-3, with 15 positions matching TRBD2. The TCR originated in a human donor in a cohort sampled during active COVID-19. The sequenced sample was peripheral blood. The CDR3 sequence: CASNPGLAGGPSSTDTQYF. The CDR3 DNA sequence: TGCGCCAGCAACCCCGGACTAGCGGGGGGGCCATCAAGCACAGATACGCAGTATTTT. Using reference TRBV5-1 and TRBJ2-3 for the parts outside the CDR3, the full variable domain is KAGVTQTPRYLIKTRGQQVTLSCSPISGHRSVSWYQQTPGQGLQFLFEYFSETQRNKGNFPGRFSGRQFSNSRSEMNVSTLELGDSALYLCASNPGLAGGPSSTDTQYFGPGTRLTVL.